These T cell receptor beta chains were read from a single sample in a study of blood T cell repertoires in COVID-19. The repertoire was sequenced with immunoSEQ multiplex PCR; TCRdb's copy has only in-frame clones and lacks some. Counted here are about 42,000 clones, roughly 92% occurring once; the ten biggest clones make up about 8.3%. The sample taken for sequencing was peripheral blood. The receptors come from a man in his fifties or sixties with active COVID-19. The CDR3 runs from the conserved cysteine through the conserved F or W. The D gene is left open where the match is weak. Part of the rows lack a size; the others show once, few, many or a class for expanded clones.

V: TRBV19; size: -; J: TRBJ1-5; D: TRBD1; CDR3: CASSTGQGGQPQHF; DNA: TGTGCCAGTAGTACGGGACAGGGAGGTCAGCCCCAGCATTTT
V: TRBV5-8; size: -; J: TRBJ2-3; D: -; CDR3: CASSLITGTQYF; DNA: TGTGCCAGCAGCCTAATTACGGGTACGCAGTATTTT
V: TRBV11-1; size: -; J: TRBJ2-7; D: TRBD1; CDR3: CASSLRGQGAIIEQYF; DNA: TGTGCCAGCAGCTTAAGGGGACAGGGTGCGATAATCGAGCAGTACTTC
V: TRBV21-1; size: few; J: TRBJ1-1; D: -; CDR3: CASSSHRPTEAFF; DNA: TGTGCCAGCAGCAGCCACAGGCCCACTGAAGCTTTCTTT
V: TRBV5-1; size: -; J: TRBJ2-7; D: -; CDR3: CASSLEARDYEQYF; DNA: TGCGCCAGCAGCTTGGAGGCCAGGGACTACGAGCAGTACTTC
V: TRBV29-1; size: -; J: TRBJ1-1; D: -; CDR3: CSARQSAMNTEAFF; DNA: TGCAGCGCTCGACAGTCTGCTATGAACACTGAAGCTTTCTTT
V: TRBV6-6; size: -; J: TRBJ1-1; D: -; CDR3: CASSYSAGTNTEAFF; DNA: TGTGCCAGCAGTTACTCGGCGGGGACGAACACTGAAGCTTTCTTT
V: TRBV28; size: -; J: TRBJ2-7; D: -; CDR3: CASSPRGYEQYF; DNA: TGTGCCAGCAGTCCTAGGGGTTACGAGCAGTACTTC
V: TRBV28; size: -; J: TRBJ2-7; D: TRBD2; CDR3: CASRLGLVYLEQYF; DNA: TGTGCCAGCCGGCTGGGACTAGTGTATCTTGAGCAGTACTTC
V: TRBV11-2; size: -; J: TRBJ1-2; D: -; CDR3: CASSSTRGTPNYGYTF; DNA: TGTGCCAGCAGTAGTACCAGGGGAACCCCTAACTATGGCTACACCTTC
V: TRBV29-1; size: -; J: TRBJ1-2; D: TRBD1; CDR3: CSVTQGSTYGYTF; DNA: TGCAGCGTTACACAGGGGTCTACCTATGGCTACACCTTC
V: TRBV4-1; size: -; J: TRBJ2-7; D: -; CDR3: CASSRGLSYEQYF; DNA: TGCGCCAGCAGCCGAGGGCTATCCTACGAGCAGTACTTC
V: TRBV3-1/TRBV3-2; size: -; J: TRBJ2-3; D: TRBD1; CDR3: CASSGGGDRVRQYF; DNA: TGTGCCAGCAGCGGTGGGGGGGACAGGGTGAGGCAGTATTTT
V: TRBV20-1; size: -; J: TRBJ2-2; D: -; CDR3: CSASEGTPTGELFF; DNA: TGCAGTGCTAGTGAAGGGACACCAACCGGGGAGCTGTTTTTT